The source of this T cell receptor beta chain is a study of CD8+ T cells in alopecia areata. Trimming cost V 0 bases and J 6 bases, with 18 bases left between them. This CDR3 has 16 residues. The germline gives CDR1 SGHRS, CDR2 YFSETQ. The treatment denotes: oral pan-JAK inhibitor, 5-10 mg twice daily. Sequencing templates came from extracted RNA that was reverse transcribed into cDNA. Assay: immunoSEQ multiplex PCR; the TCRdb copy retains only in-frame clones and omits some. Altogether 150,000 to 200,000 clones are present, about three fifths being singletons, with the ten largest covering roughly 1.3%.

The clonotype comes from a human donor with alopecia areata. The chain employs TRBV5-1 and TRBJ1-2, with D possibly being TRBD1 (5 bases). Specimen: CD4+ T cells sorted from blood, collected between weeks 49 and 50, from a patient treated with tofacitinib. Here the CDR3 DNA reads TGCGCCAGCAGCTTGGGTTCTTTCGCAGGGATCCATGGCTACACCTTC. This codes for CASSLGSFAGIHGYTF.